The 21 T cell receptor beta chains in this list originate from one sample, sequenced in a study of blood T cell repertoires in COVID-19. Method: immunoSEQ multiplex PCR; TCRdb's copy keeps in-frame clones and lacks some. Among about 300,000 clones listed, approximately 81% were seen once. The source material was PBMCs or T cells enriched from blood (not recorded which). The source is a woman in her forties or fifties who had recovered from COVID-19.

This chain joins TRBV7-2 and TRBJ2-5; no reliable D call. Trimming pared 3 bases from V and 5 bases from J, leaving 16 bases between. The CDR3 is 15 residues long. Germline CDR1 is SGHTA and CDR2 is FQGNSA. CDR3 sequence: CASSFVELLKETQYF. CDR3 bases: TGTGCCAGCAGCTTTGTGGAACTATTGAAGGAGACCCAGTACTTC.

The rearrangement links TRBV18 to TRBJ2-3, with 9 bases fitting TRBD1. CDR3 length: 14 amino acids. Germline-derived CDR1 and CDR2 are KGHSH and LQKENI. V gave up 6 bases and J gave up 4 bases; unmatched junction bases: 5. The chain's CDR3 is CASSPTGGADTQYF. CDR3 sequence (DNA): TGTGCCAGCTCGCCGACAGGGGGTGCAGATACGCAGTATTTT.

The rearrangement uses TRBV5-6 and TRBJ1-2, with 9 bases fitting TRBD1. The CDR3 is 13 amino acids. Germline V gene data show CDR1 as SGHDT and CDR2 as YYEEEE. V dropped 3 bases and J dropped 4; count of bases not matched to a gene: 1. The CDR3 nucleotides read TGTGCCAGCAGCTCACAGGGGGCCTATGGCTACACCTTC. It specifies CASSSQGAYGYTF.

This rearrangement joins TRBV18 to TRBJ1-1, with no clear D. The CDR3 consists of 13 residues. The germline V and J ends were trimmed by 5 bases and 0 bases, with 7 bases remaining between them. Germline-derived CDR1 and CDR2 are KGHSH and LQKENI. The CDR3 bases are TGTGCCAGCTCAGATACACTGAACACTGAAGCTTTCTTT. Translated, it gives CASSDTLNTEAFF.

The J gene is TRBJ1-1, the V gene TRBV18; 7 nucleotides agree with TRBD1. The CDR3 extends over 15 amino acids. The V and J ends lost 6 bases and 4 bases, in that order; junction bases with no gene match: 11. Germline V gives CDR1 KGHSH, CDR2 LQKENI. This CDR3 is CASSLGDTGATEAFF. The CDR3, as DNA: TGTGCCAGCTCGCTTGGTGATACAGGGGCCACTGAAGCTTTCTTT. The full variable domain, completed using reference TRBV18 and TRBJ1-1, is NAGVMQNPRHLVRRRGQEARLRCSPMKGHSHVYWYRQLPEEGLKFMVYLQKENIIDESGMPKERFSAEFPKEGPSILRIQQVVRGDSAAYFCASSLGDTGATEAFFGQGTRLTVV.

As concerns this clone: With a much larger clone just one base away, this may be a read error. The chain uses TRBV5-8 and TRBJ1-1; 7 bases fit TRBD1. This CDR3 has 13 residues. CDR1 SGHTS and CDR2 YDEGEE come from the germline V gene. The V gene end was trimmed by 3 bases and the J gene end by 1 base; junction bases not matched to a gene: 0. The DNA of the CDR3 is TGTGCCAGCAGCTGGGACAGGAACACTGAAGCTTTCTTT. This encodes CASSWDRNTEAFF.

The genes are TRBV5-1 and TRBJ1-6, with D maybe TRBD1 (5 bases). CDR3 length equals 15 residues. CDR1 and CDR2 (germline): SGHRS, YFSETQ. V lost 0 bases and J 10 bases, leaving 14 bases between the germline ends. The CDR3 DNA follows: TGCGCCAGCAGCTTGGACGGCAGGGTGGACTCACCCCTCCACTTT. Amino acids: CASSLDGRVDSPLHF. The variable domain in full, completed from reference TRBV5-1 and TRBJ1-6, reads KAGVTQTPRYLIKTRGQQVTLSCSPISGHRSVSWYQQTPGQGLQFLFEYFSETQRNKGNFPGRFSGRQFSNSRSEMNVSTLELGDSALYLCASSLDGRVDSPLHFGNGTRLTVT.

The chain has TRBV5-8 and TRBJ1-1, with D unclear. CDR1 is SGHTS, CDR2 YDEGEE, per germline. The CDR3 is 13 residues long. The V and J ends lost 1 base and 1 base respectively, with 5 bases between them. The CDR3 reads CASSLSKNTEAFF. The CDR3 region has the DNA TGTGCCAGCAGCTTGAGCAAGAACACTGAAGCTTTCTTT. Using reference TRBV5-8 and TRBJ1-1 for the parts outside the CDR3, the full variable domain is EAGVTQSPTHLIKTRGQQATLRCSPISGHTSVYWYQQALGLGLQFLLWYDEGEERNRGNFPPRFSGRQFPNYSSELNVNALELEDSALYLCASSLSKNTEAFFGQGTRLTVV.

The genes are TRBV12-3 or TRBV12-4 and TRBJ2-3, with a possible D match to TRBD2 (6 bases). V was trimmed by 6 bases and J by 4 bases, leaving 8 bases between them. This CDR3 comprises 12 residues. For the CDR3, the DNA is TGTGCCAGCAGGACTAGGGCAGATACGCAGTATTTT. It specifies CASRTRADTQYF.

The chain carries TRBV15 and TRBJ2-2, with a weak D call TRBD2 (5 bases). The CDR3 length is 16 residues. CDR1 is LNHNV and CDR2 is YYDKDF in the germline V gene (reference sequence). Trimming removed 0 bases from V and 0 bases from J, with 8 bases in between. CDR3 in amino acids: CATSRELVANTGELFF. CDR3 sequence (DNA): TGTGCCACCAGCAGAGAACTAGTGGCGAACACCGGGGAGCTGTTTTTT.

For the CDR3, the DNA is TGTGCCAGCAGTTTAGCGCGGCAGTTCTTC. Its protein product is CASSLARQFF. The V call is TRBV12-3 or TRBV12-4, the J call TRBJ2-1; no clear D gene. CDR3 length equals 10 residues. Trimming left V 0 bases short and J 12 bases short, with 3 bases between.

The V gene is TRBV27, the J gene TRBJ2-7; 10 bases map to TRBD1. Germline assignment: CDR1 MNHEY and CDR2 SMNVEV (reference sequence). V was clipped by 8 bases and J by 4 bases; unmatched bases: 8. This CDR3 has 14 residues. CDR3 DNA: TGTGCCAGCCAAGACAGGGGGCGCGAATACGAGCAGTACTTC. Translating it yields CASQDRGREYEQYF.

The chain joins TRBV30 to TRBJ1-4; TRBD1 matches at 9 bases. Germline values: CDR1 GTSNPN, CDR2 SVGIG (reference sequence). V was pared by 6 bases and J by 5 bases, with 10 bases of the junction left unmatched. The CDR3 contains 15 residues. The CDR3 region has the DNA TGTGCCTGCTCCCTACCGGGACAGGGAAATGAAAAACTGTTTTTT. Translating gives CACSLPGQGNEKLFF.

The chain links TRBV7-9 to TRBJ2-1, with 10 nucleotides matching TRBD2. Germline V gene lookup returns CDR1 SEHNR and CDR2 FQNEAQ (reference sequence). With 5 bases clipped from V and 4 bases from J, the junction kept 5 bases outside the gene matches. This CDR3 has 15 amino acids. The CDR3 bases are TGTGCCAGCAGCCGGGCTAGCGGGGGATACAATGAGCAGTTCTTC. As protein: CASSRASGGYNEQFF.

There are a few counts of this clone. The rearrangement joins TRBV2 to TRBJ1-1; D is possibly TRBD1 (5 bases). The germline V and J ends were trimmed by 6 bases and 1 base, with 12 bases remaining between them. The CDR3 sequence is 14 residues long. The V gene's germline CDR1 is SNHLY and CDR2 FYNNEI. The CDR3 loop reads CASRRDGGNTEAFF. The CDR3 nucleotides are TGTGCCAGCAGAAGGGACGGGGGGAACACTGAAGCTTTCTTT.

J is TRBJ2-5 and V is TRBV28; a possible D gene is TRBD1 (6 bases). Germline lookup yields CDR1 MDHEN and CDR2 SYDVKM. The CDR3 is made up of 17 amino acids. Trimming removed 6 bases from V and 4 bases from J, with 24 bases in between. The CDR3 DNA follows: TGTGCCAGCAGCTCCAATCCGGGCAGGGGATTCGGAGAGACCCAGTACTTC. As protein: CASSSNPGRGFGETQYF.

This clone appeared once. V gene TRBV19 combines with J gene TRBJ1-2, with D hard to call. Trimming took 4 bases from V and 4 from J, leaving 13 bases between them. Germline CDR1 reads LNHDA; CDR2 reads SQIVND (reference sequence). CDR3 length: 14 amino acids. The DNA for the CDR3 is TGTGCCAGTAGTACTGCCAGGCTGGGCTATGGCTACACCTTC. Its protein product is CASSTARLGYGYTF.

This chain uses TRBV9 with TRBJ1-2, with 12 bases identical to TRBD1. This CDR3 region has 15 residues. Germline CDR1 reads SGDLS; CDR2 reads YYNGEE. The V gene end was trimmed by 3 bases and the J gene end by 5 bases; junction bases not matched to a gene: 5. CDR3 loop: CASSETGQGAYGYTF. The CDR3, as DNA: TGTGCCAGCAGCGAGACGGGACAGGGGGCTTATGGCTACACCTTC.

The rearrangement uses TRBV5-1 and TRBJ2-2; 9 bases align to TRBD1. Germline V gene data show CDR1 as SGHRS and CDR2 as YFSETQ. The CDR3 spans 15 residues. The trim removed 0 bases at V and 10 bases at J, leaving 7 bases unmatched. In DNA form, the CDR3 reads TGCGCCAGCAGCTTGGTTGGACAGGGGACGGAGGAGCTGTTTTTT. Its translation: CASSLVGQGTEELFF.

The V call is TRBV29-1, the J call TRBJ1-2; D is undetermined. CDR3 length: 12 residues. Trimming shortened V by 5 bases and J by 0 bases, and 7 bases separated the two germline ends. CDR1 SQVTM and CDR2 ANQGSEA come from the germline V gene. The CDR3 region has the DNA TGCAGCGTTACGGTCACTAACTATGGCTACACCTTC. As protein: CSVTVTNYGYTF.

The chain is built from TRBV6-2 or TRBV6-3 and TRBJ2-6; a possible D gene is TRBD1 (6 bases). The V end was cut by 4 bases, the J end by 0 bases, with 7 bases between. Germline V lookup: CDR1 MNHEY, CDR2 SVGEGT. The CDR3 loop spans 15 amino acids. The CDR3 spells CASSLQGSGANVLTF. CDR3 nucleotides: TGTGCCAGCAGTTTACAGGGCTCTGGGGCCAACGTCCTGACTTTC.